What follows are 27 T cell receptor beta chains derived from one specimen sequenced in a study of shared clonotypes between healthy human individuals (dated by TCRdb to the early 2020s). Library preparation employed the immunoSEQ multiplex PCR assay. TCRdb took this table from immuneACCESS and kept in-frame rearrangements with V and J called. Such tables lack part of the clones; where checked against another copy, unresolved V genes explain under half of the gap, and the rest is unexplained. The sample table shows roughly 1.4 million clones, and 98% are seen once. The ten biggest clones cover over 0.3% of the sample. Sequenced material: naive CD4+ T cells sorted from blood. The cell subset or site label, read with the paper, signifies: CD45RA+ positively selected. The receptors come from a man aged 30-40 years in good health.

The chain joins TRBV9 to TRBJ2-1, with 13 bases fitting TRBD2. The germline CDR1 and CDR2 sequences are SGDLS and YYNGEE. This CDR3 has 16 amino acids. The V gene end was trimmed by 5 bases and the J gene end by 4 bases; junction bases not matched to a gene: 6. The CDR3 loop is CASRPGLAGLYNEQFF. For the CDR3, the DNA is TGTGCCAGCAGACCGGGACTAGCGGGACTGTACAATGAGCAGTTCTTC. Together with reference TRBV9 and TRBJ2-1, the CDR3 gives the full variable domain: DSGVTQTPKHLITATGQRVTLRCSPRSGDLSVYWYQQSLDQGLQFLIQYYNGEERAKGNILERFSAQQFPDLHSELNLSSLELGDSALYFCASRPGLAGLYNEQFFGPGTRLTVL.

The chain is built from TRBV5-5 and TRBJ2-7; D not resolved. The germline V gene has CDR1 SGHKS and CDR2 YYEKEE (reference sequence). The ends were cut back, 1 base at V and 2 bases at J, with 13 bases in the middle. This CDR3 contains 15 residues. The CDR3 here is CASSLRASRTYEQYF. Written as DNA, the CDR3 is TGTGCCAGCAGCTTGCGAGCAAGTCGTACCTACGAGCAGTACTTC.

The chain is built from TRBV5-4 and TRBJ2-7; TRBD2 agrees at 10 bases. The germline gives CDR1 SGHNT, CDR2 YYREEE (reference sequence). The CDR3 length is 15 residues. V was pared by 5 bases and J by 0 bases, with 5 bases of the junction left unmatched. Written as DNA, the CDR3 is TGTGCCAGCAGTCCCACTAGCGGGACCTCCTACGAGCAGTACTTC. Protein: CASSPTSGTSYEQYF.

V is TRBV4-1 and J is TRBJ1-1; TRBD1 matches at 11 bases. The CDR3 is 15 amino acids. Trimming removed 4 bases from V and 4 bases from J; junction bases left unmatched: 5. CDR1 MGHRA and CDR2 YSYEKL come from the germline V gene. The CDR3 sequence: CASSPMDRGLTEAFF. The CDR3 nucleotides read TGCGCCAGCAGCCCCATGGACAGGGGGCTCACTGAAGCTTTCTTT.

The rearrangement joins TRBV18 to TRBJ2-7, with 10 bases fitting TRBD1. CDR1 KGHSH and CDR2 LQKENI come from the germline V gene. Germline trimming cut 2 bases from V and 3 bases from J; bases unmatched to any gene: 4. CDR3 size: 15 residues. The chain's CDR3 is CASSPGTGEYYEQYF. For the CDR3, the DNA is TGTGCCAGCTCACCAGGGACAGGGGAGTACTACGAGCAGTACTTC.

The chain links TRBV7-6 to TRBJ2-5, with a tentative D call TRBD2 (7 bases). CDR3 size: 15 residues. Germline CDR1 and CDR2: SGHVS and FNYEAQ. Trimming cost V 5 bases and J 7 bases, with 20 bases left between them. The CDR3 here is CASSLRSGGDGTQYF. DNA for the CDR3: TGTGCCAGCAGCCTTCGTTCGGGGGGCGACGGGACCCAGTACTTC.

This clone has a single count. The rearrangement joins TRBV4-2 to TRBJ2-7, with no clear D. Per the germline V gene, CDR1 is LGHNA and CDR2 is YNFKEQ. V was clipped by 0 bases and J by 6 bases, with 9 bases between them. The CDR3 covers 13 residues. The CDR3 region is CASSQDTGSEQYF. The CDR3, as DNA: TGTGCCAGCAGCCAAGATACCGGGTCCGAGCAGTACTTC.

The CDR3 nucleotides are TGTGCCAGCACCAAAGGACTAGCGAGGAACATTCAGTACTTC. Encoded protein: CASTKGLARNIQYF. This sequence joins TRBV28 and TRBJ2-4, with 9 nucleotides matching TRBD2. Germline V gene sequence: CDR1 MDHEN, CDR2 SYDVKM. V lost 7 bases and J lost 7; bases outside the gene matches: 8. This CDR3 contains 14 residues.

The chain has TRBV9 and TRBJ1-1; D ambiguous. CDR1 and CDR2 (germline): SGDLS, YYNGEE. The germline V and J ends were trimmed by 0 bases and 4 bases, with 10 bases remaining between them. CDR3 length equals 14 residues. The CDR3 DNA follows: TGTGCCAGCAGCGTAGACACCGGTGGCACTGAAGCTTTCTTT. Translation: CASSVDTGGTEAFF. Together with reference TRBV9 and TRBJ1-1, the CDR3 gives the full variable domain: DSGVTQTPKHLITATGQRVTLRCSPRSGDLSVYWYQQSLDQGLQFLIQYYNGEERAKGNILERFSAQQFPDLHSELNLSSLELGDSALYFCASSVDTGGTEAFFGQGTRLTVV.

This chain connects TRBV9 to TRBJ2-5; 9 bases line up with TRBD1. Germline V gene lookup returns CDR1 SGDLS and CDR2 YYNGEE. The CDR3 is 16 amino acids. V lost 3 bases, J lost 2 bases, and 8 bases stayed unmatched. In DNA form, the CDR3 reads TGTGCCAGCAGCGCGCGACCAGACAGGGGGCAAGAGACCCAGTACTTC. Residues: CASSARPDRGQETQYF. Full variable domain (missing parts from reference TRBV9 and TRBJ2-5): DSGVTQTPKHLITATGQRVTLRCSPRSGDLSVYWYQQSLDQGLQFLIQYYNGEERAKGNILERFSAQQFPDLHSELNLSSLELGDSALYFCASSARPDRGQETQYFGPGTRLLVL.

This sequence joins TRBV7-9 and TRBJ2-1; 12 positions agree with TRBD2. Unmatched junction bases numbered 10, after V lost 5 bases and J lost 2 bases. The germline CDR1 and CDR2 sequences are SEHNR and FQNEAQ (reference sequence). The CDR3 has 18 amino acids. CDR3 DNA: TGTGCCAGCAGCCCTACGGTACTAGCGGGAGGACCCTACAATGAGCAGTTCTTC. Amino acids: CASSPTVLAGGPYNEQFF.

CDR3 in amino acids: CASSLLIRGGYGYTF. CDR3 DNA sequence: TGTGCCAGCAGCTTACTGATCCGGGGAGGCTATGGCTACACCTTC. The chain joins TRBV7-8 to TRBJ1-2; D is unclear. CDR3 length equals 15 residues. With 2 bases removed from V and 4 bases from J, the gap between germline ends came to 14 bases. CDR1 is SGHVS, CDR2 FQNEAQ, per germline.

The J gene is TRBJ2-7, the V gene TRBV27; unclear D gene. There are 14 residues in the CDR3. Germline CDR1 MNHEY, CDR2 SMNVEV (reference sequence). Trimming took 1 base from V and 5 from J, leaving 12 bases between them. DNA of the CDR3: TGTGCCAGCAGTTTATTGCCGGCCAACCACGAGCAGTACTTC. As protein: CASSLLPANHEQYF.

A single count supports this clone. This same CDR3 is encoded by further DNA sequences in the sample. The chain joins TRBV2 to TRBJ2-2; 12 bases map to TRBD2. The CDR3 runs to 14 residues. V shed 6 bases and J 4 bases; nucleotides not matched to a gene: 0. Germline CDR1 and CDR2: SNHLY and FYNNEI. The chain's CDR3 is CASRLAGGTGELFF. CDR3 bases: TGTGCCAGCAGACTAGCGGGAGGCACCGGGGAGCTGTTTTTT. The whole variable domain, remainder taken from reference TRBV2 and TRBJ2-2, is EPEVTQTPSHQVTQMGQEVILRCVPISNHLYFYWYRQILGQKVEFLVSFYNNEISEKSEIFDDQFSVERPDGSNFTLKIRSTKLEDSAMYFCASRLAGGTGELFFGEGSRLTVL.

The J gene is TRBJ2-3, the V gene TRBV18, with 8 bases aligning to TRBD1. V shed 0 bases and J 2 bases; nucleotides not matched to a gene: 4. The length of the CDR3 is 16 residues. Germline CDR1 is KGHSH and CDR2 is LQKENI. The CDR3 sequence is CASSPPGQAYTDTQYF. The CDR3, as DNA: TGTGCCAGCTCACCACCGGGACAGGCCTACACAGATACGCAGTATTTT.

V is TRBV18 and J is TRBJ2-7; the D gene is possibly TRBD1 (6 bases). The germline gives CDR1 KGHSH, CDR2 LQKENI. Deletions cut 3 bases from V and 5 bases from J, with 14 bases between. CDR3 length: 14 amino acids. This chain's CDR3 is CASSPPRTVDEQYF. CDR3 nucleotides: TGTGCCAGCTCACCCCCCAGGACAGTGGACGAGCAGTACTTC.

The chain links TRBV9 to TRBJ2-2; no firm D call. This CDR3 spans 17 amino acids. The ends were cut back, 0 bases at V and 3 bases at J, with 15 bases in the middle. Germline V CDR1 and CDR2: SGDLS, YYNGEE. The CDR3 DNA follows: TGTGCCAGCAGCGTAGGATCAAGGTCGGCGGACACCGGGGAGCTGTTTTTT. It yields the protein CASSVGSRSADTGELFF.

This clone was picked up one time. This chain connects TRBV7-9 to TRBJ2-7; D perhaps matches TRBD2 (6 bases). The CDR3 covers 10 residues. V was trimmed by 6 bases and J by 6 bases, leaving 6 bases between them. The germline CDR1 and CDR2 sequences are SEHNR and FQNEAQ (reference sequence). CDR3 DNA sequence: TGTGCCAGCAGGGAGGGCGAGCAGTACTTC. This codes for CASREGEQYF.

This clone was observed a single time. The gene calls are TRBV7-2 and TRBJ2-1; 13 bases match TRBD2. The trim removed 5 bases at V and 6 bases at J, leaving 7 bases unmatched. This CDR3 has 16 residues. The germline gives CDR1 SGHTA, CDR2 FQGNSA. The CDR3 loop is CASSPLTSGRSNEQFF. CDR3 DNA sequence: TGTGCCAGCAGCCCCTTGACTAGCGGGAGGAGCAATGAGCAGTTCTTC.

The genes are TRBV19 and TRBJ1-5; D is undetermined. The length of the CDR3 is 14 residues. Germline CDR1 reads LNHDA; CDR2 reads SQIVND (reference sequence). V shed 7 bases and J shed 6 bases, with 16 bases lying between them. This CDR3 reads CASNPSPPGQPQHF. The CDR3 DNA reads as TGTGCCAGTAACCCCTCCCCACCCGGTCAGCCCCAGCATTTT.

The J gene is TRBJ2-3, the V gene TRBV9; D remains ambiguous. Germline CDR1 is SGDLS and CDR2 is YYNGEE. This CDR3 contains 15 residues. Trimming stripped 0 bases from V and 1 base from J, with 9 bases between. CDR3 in DNA: TGTGCCAGCAGCGTAGATAAGGGCCGCACAGATACGCAGTATTTT. Amino acids: CASSVDKGRTDTQYF.

This clone was recorded once. This sequence joins TRBV5-1 and TRBJ1-1; maybe TRBD1 (6 bases). Germline V gives CDR1 SGHRS, CDR2 YFSETQ. The germline V and J ends were trimmed by 5 bases and 3 bases, with 11 bases remaining between them. This CDR3 contains 13 residues. CDR3 loop: CASSEGEDTEAFF. The CDR3 DNA follows: TGCGCCAGCAGTGAGGGGGAGGACACTGAAGCTTTCTTT.

The chain is built from TRBV9 and TRBJ2-7, with D hard to call. Trimming removed 2 bases from V and 3 bases from J, with 12 bases in between. Germline CDR1 is SGDLS and CDR2 is YYNGEE. The CDR3 length is 14 residues. Written as DNA, the CDR3 is TGTGCCAGCAGCGTTGGTTCGAAAGGCTACGAGCAGTACTTC. This encodes CASSVGSKGYEQYF.

A note on this clone: Different DNA sequences within this sample yield the same CDR3. The V and J genes are TRBV19 and TRBJ1-5, with TRBD1 as a possible D gene (6 bases). Germline CDR1 is LNHDA and CDR2 is SQIVND (reference sequence). The V gene lost 6 bases and the J gene lost 2 bases, with 11 bases spanning the gap. The CDR3 is made up of 14 amino acids. CDR3 residues: CASSLQGGNQPQHF. In nucleotides, the CDR3 is TGTGCCAGTAGCTTACAGGGTGGCAATCAGCCCCAGCATTTT.

The chain couples TRBV5-1 to TRBJ2-7; D assignment may be TRBD1 or TRBD2 (5 bases each). CDR1 is SGHRS and CDR2 is YFSETQ in the germline V gene. The CDR3 extends over 15 amino acids. Deletions cut 4 bases from V and 0 bases from J, with 14 bases between. The CDR3 DNA follows: TGCGCCAGCAGCGGGTCCGGGACGAACTCCTACGAGCAGTACTTC. It specifies CASSGSGTNSYEQYF. Complete variable domain (other parts from reference TRBV5-1 and TRBJ2-7): KAGVTQTPRYLIKTRGQQVTLSCSPISGHRSVSWYQQTPGQGLQFLFEYFSETQRNKGNFPGRFSGRQFSNSRSEMNVSTLELGDSALYLCASSGSGTNSYEQYFGPGTRLTVT.

The table lists this clone with a count of one. This chain uses TRBV2 with TRBJ1-5; 7 bases agree with TRBD1. CDR1 is SNHLY and CDR2 is FYNNEI in the germline V gene. V shed 1 base and J 7 bases; nucleotides not matched to a gene: 4. The CDR3 sequence is 14 residues long. CDR3 amino acids: CASSEGQGEQPQHF. DNA of the CDR3: TGTGCCAGCAGTGAAGGACAGGGCGAACAGCCCCAGCATTTT.

The chain recombines TRBV18 with TRBJ1-1; D might be TRBD1 (6 bases). The CDR3 length is 13 residues. Trimming left V 4 bases short and J 6 bases short, with 12 bases between. CDR1 is KGHSH and CDR2 is LQKENI in the germline V gene. The CDR3 here is CASSQGVGAEAFF. CDR3 DNA: TGTGCCAGCTCACAGGGGGTCGGAGCTGAAGCTTTCTTT.